These 6 T cell receptor beta chains came from one sample sequenced in a study of blood T cell repertoires in COVID-19. TCRdb's copy holds only in-frame clones and misses some; the assay was immunoSEQ multiplex PCR. The table has about 150,000 clones, roughly 84% seen once; the top ten hold 2.2%. Sample: peripheral blood. These receptors all come from a man aged 65 to 79 with acute or convalescent COVID-19.

This clone is a singleton in its sample. The V call is TRBV12-3 or TRBV12-4, the J call TRBJ1-5, with TRBD1 identical over 8 bases. This CDR3 region has 13 residues. J gave up 6 bases and V 6 bases, and 4 bases lay outside the gene matches. The CDR3 protein is CASRSTGAQPQHF. The DNA of the CDR3 is TGTGCCAGCAGATCGACAGGGGCTCAGCCCCAGCATTTT.

This chain joins TRBV18 and TRBJ2-7; D not resolved. This CDR3 has 17 amino acids. V was shortened by 1 base and J by 2 bases, with 18 bases between the two germline ends. In germline, CDR1 is KGHSH, CDR2 LQKENI. DNA of the CDR3: TGTGCCAGCTCACCACGCGCTAGAACGGATCCGGCCTACGAGCAGTACTTC. Amino acid sequence: CASSPRARTDPAYEQYF.

V usage is TRBV5-1 and J usage is TRBJ1-6, with TRBD1 matching 7 bases. From germline, CDR1 is SGHRS and CDR2 YFSETQ. CDR3 length equals 14 residues. J lost 8 bases, V lost 0 bases, and 2 bases had no gene match. CDR3 residues: CASSLVTGDSPLHF. The CDR3 DNA reads TGCGCCAGCAGCTTGGTAACAGGGGATTCACCCCTCCACTTT.

Worth noting for this clone: The junction shows a germline mismatch at one end, possibly a read error. V usage is TRBV27 and J usage is TRBJ1-5; 11 bases agree with TRBD1. CDR1 is MNHEY and CDR2 is SMNVEV in the germline V gene (reference sequence). This CDR3 comprises 12 residues. The CDR3: CASSSWTGGLNF. The CDR3 region has the DNA TGTGCCAGCAGTTCGTGGACAGGGGGCTTAAATTTT.

J is TRBJ2-5 and V is TRBV2, with TRBD1 matching 7 bases. V lost 5 bases, J lost 5 bases, and 5 bases stayed unmatched. CDR1 and CDR2 (germline): SNHLY, FYNNEI. This CDR3 region has 13 residues. CDR3: CASSWDSEETQYF. CDR3 DNA: TGTGCCAGCAGTTGGGACAGTGAGGAGACCCAGTACTTC.

The CDR3: CASRNTGPNYGYTF. The CDR3 DNA reads TGTGCCAGCAGAAACACAGGTCCTAACTATGGCTACACCTTC. The chain couples TRBV28 to TRBJ1-2, with a possible D match to TRBD1 (5 bases). Germline-derived CDR1 and CDR2 are MDHEN and SYDVKM. The germline V and J ends were trimmed by 6 bases and 0 bases, with 11 bases remaining between them. There are 14 residues in the CDR3.